These 22 T cell receptor beta chains were sequenced from one sample in a study of blood T cells in healthy people across ages. With a J-beta primer mix and a sample-barcoded 5' primer, a second PCR ran about 7 to 11 cycles. TCRdb re-analysed the 5' RACE reads in MiXCR, keeping a single row per CDR3 protein. Among under 1,100,000 distinct CDR3 sequences listed, approximately 25% were seen once. The same data also went into a second study, on T cells of mothers and their children.

Sequencing used blood. The receptor source for this set is a girl between 2 and 10 years old in good health.

The chain joins TRBV20-1 to TRBJ1-4; TRBD1 matches at 10 bases. With V trimmed by 3 bases and J by 5 bases, 0 bases remained unmatched. This CDR3 spans 13 amino acids. Germline assignment: CDR1 DFQATT and CDR2 SNEGSKA (reference sequence). CDR3 DNA: TGCAGTGCTAGGGACAGGGGGAATGAAAAACTGTTTTTT. It translates to CSARDRGNEKLFF.

This clonotype has just a few counts. This rearrangement joins TRBV4-2 to TRBJ2-3; 12 positions agree with TRBD2. V lost 0 bases to trimming and J lost 7 bases; unmatched junction nucleotides: 2. Germline CDR1 is LGHNA and CDR2 is YNFKEQ. The CDR3 length is 15 residues. CDR3 bases: TGTGCCAGCAGCCAAGATACTAGCGGGGGGAATACGCAGTATTTT. It codes for CASSQDTSGGNTQYF.

This chain joins TRBV7-9 and TRBJ2-5; 7 nucleotides agree with TRBD1. Germline lookup yields CDR1 SEHNR and CDR2 FQNEAQ (reference sequence). The CDR3 is made up of 15 amino acids. V shed 3 bases and J 2 bases; nucleotides not matched to a gene: 6. CDR3 coding DNA: TGTGCCAGCAGCTTGAAGACAGGGCGTCAAGAGACCCAGTACTTC. Encoded protein: CASSLKTGRQETQYF.

In its sample, this clonotype was seen a few times. One end of the junction fails to match germline, which may point to a read error. The chain is built from TRBV3-1 and TRBJ2-7; D perhaps matches TRBD1 (6 bases). Germline loops: CDR1 LGHDT, CDR2 YNNKEL (reference sequence). The CDR3 covers 13 residues. CDR3 coding DNA: TGTGCCAGCAGCCTCGGACAGCCCTACGAGCATTACTTC. Its translation is CASSLGQPYEHYF.

The chain employs TRBV6-5 and TRBJ2-1, with D hard to call. The DNA end favors TRBJ2-5, so the J call may be wrong. The CDR3 contains 15 residues. Germline values: CDR1 MNHEY, CDR2 SVGAGI. The DNA for the CDR3 is TGTGCCAGCAGTTACAACGGCATGGGTGGTGAGACCCAGTACTTC. Its protein is CASSYNGMGGETQYF.

The V call is TRBV24-1, the J call TRBJ2-5, with D perhaps matching TRBD1 or TRBD2 (5 bases each). The germline V gene encodes CDR1 KGHDR and CDR2 SFDVKD. V lost 0 bases, J lost 7 bases, and 5 bases lay in between. The CDR3 runs to 12 residues. CDR3 protein: CATSDLGGTQYF. The CDR3 coding sequence is TGTGCCACCAGTGATTTGGGGGGGACCCAGTACTTC.

The count of this clonotype is one. The rearrangement joins TRBV9 to TRBJ2-1; D tentatively fits TRBD1 or TRBD2 (5 bases each). Per the germline V gene, CDR1 is SGDLS and CDR2 is YYNGEE. The CDR3 is made up of 16 amino acids. With 3 bases removed from V and 2 bases from J, the gap between germline ends came to 15 bases. The CDR3 reads CASSAYGVGPYNEQFF. CDR3 coding DNA: TGTGCCAGCAGCGCCTATGGCGTGGGACCCTACAATGAGCAGTTCTTC. The full variable domain, with the rest looked up from reference TRBV9 and TRBJ2-1, is DSGVTQTPKHLITATGQRVTLRCSPRSGDLSVYWYQQSLDQGLQFLIQYYNGEERAKGNILERFSAQQFPDLHSELNLSSLELGDSALYFCASSAYGVGPYNEQFFGPGTRLTVL.

V gene TRBV28 combines with J gene TRBJ2-5; 8 bases line up with TRBD1. The germline CDR1 and CDR2 sequences are MDHEN and SYDVKM. V trimming: 6 bases; J trimming: 4 bases; junction bases outside the gene matches: 13. CDR3 length equals 16 residues. The CDR3 protein is CASRDFAGGLGETQYF. As DNA, the CDR3 is TGTGCCAGCAGGGATTTTGCAGGGGGCCTTGGAGAGACCCAGTACTTC.

The chain uses TRBV12-3 or TRBV12-4 and TRBJ1-4; TRBD1 agrees at 9 bases. This CDR3 is 13 amino acids long. V dropped 6 bases and J dropped 7; count of bases not matched to a gene: 3. DNA of the CDR3: TGTGCCAGCAGCGGGACAGGGTTTGAAAAACTGTTTTTT. Translating gives CASSGTGFEKLFF.

The genes are TRBV18 and TRBJ1-1; D possibly corresponds to TRBD1 (5 bases). Per the germline V gene, CDR1 is KGHSH and CDR2 is LQKENI. This CDR3 is built from 16 residues. V was shortened by 4 bases and J by 3 bases, with 18 bases between the two germline ends. The CDR3 loop is CASSLPFRGTHTEAFF. The DNA for the CDR3 is TGTGCCAGCTCACTGCCATTTCGGGGCACACACACTGAAGCTTTCTTT.

As regards this clonotype: This clone may be a read error of a much larger clone one base away. The chain employs TRBV2 and TRBJ2-3; D not certain. V lost 7 bases and J 2 bases, leaving 4 bases between the germline ends. The CDR3 has 11 amino acids. Germline assignment: CDR1 SNHLY and CDR2 FYNNEI. Here the CDR3 reads CASISTDTQYF. The CDR3 nucleotides are TGTGCCAGCATCTCCACAGATACGCAGTATTTT.

This sequence joins TRBV10-3 and TRBJ1-2; 8 bases fit TRBD1. The CDR3 consists of 12 residues. The germline gives CDR1 ENHRY, CDR2 SYGVKD. This chain's CDR3 is CGSTTGDYGYTF. The CDR3 bases are TGTGGTTCGACGACAGGGGACTATGGCTACACCTTC.

This clonotype was counted a few times. Compared with germline, one end of the junction differs, possibly owing to a read error. DNA of the CDR3: TGTGCCAGCAGCCTAGCGGGAGCGGACTACAATGAGCAGTTCTTC. Translating it yields CASSLAGADYNEQFF. The chain joins TRBV7-9 to TRBJ2-1, with TRBD2 identical over 10 bases. Germline assignment: CDR1 SEHNR and CDR2 FQNEAQ (reference sequence). The CDR3 loop spans 15 amino acids.

This clonotype was observed a handful of times. This chain joins TRBV4-1 and TRBJ2-3; no reliable D call. Germline CDR1 reads MGHRA; CDR2 reads YSYEKL. V dropped 8 bases and J dropped 2 bases, with 14 bases sitting between them. The CDR3 is made up of 14 amino acids. The CDR3 spells CASGERAITDTQYF. CDR3 in DNA: TGCGCCAGCGGGGAAAGAGCCATCACAGATACGCAGTATTTT.

This clonotype was picked up many times. The genes are TRBV28 and TRBJ2-5; D is ambiguous. From germline, CDR1 is MDHEN and CDR2 SYDVKM. This CDR3 is built from 14 residues. V lost 3 bases and J lost 5, with 13 bases in between. The CDR3 bases are TGTGCCAGCAGTTTGGTGGGGTTTGAGGAGACCCAGTACTTC. This gives the protein CASSLVGFEETQYF.

This clonotype has just a few counts. Written as DNA, the CDR3 is TGCGCCAGCAGCTTGGGGACAGAATACTTGAACACTGAAGCTTTCTTT. As protein: CASSLGTEYLNTEAFF. V and J are TRBV5-1 and TRBJ1-1, with TRBD1 as a possible D gene (6 bases). The CDR3 extends over 16 amino acids. Trimming removed 0 bases at V and 0 bases at J, with 12 bases between. The germline V gene has CDR1 SGHRS and CDR2 YFSETQ.

This clonotype turned up a few times. This chain connects TRBV28 to TRBJ1-1, with D maybe TRBD1 (6 bases). The ends were cut back, 8 bases at V and 3 bases at J, with 22 bases in the middle. This CDR3 has 16 residues. The germline V gene has CDR1 MDHEN and CDR2 SYDVKM. CDR3 bases: TGTGCCAGCTTTTCCCGCCTAACAGGGCGGTACACTGAAGCTTTCTTT. It codes for CASFSRLTGRYTEAFF. Supplemented by reference TRBV28 and TRBJ1-1, the full variable domain reads DVKVTQSSRYLVKRTGEKVFLECVQDMDHENMFWYRQDPGLGLRLIYFSYDVKMKEKGDIPEGYSVSREKKERFSLILESASTNQTSMYLCASFSRLTGRYTEAFFGQGTRLTVV.

The chain joins TRBV5-1 to TRBJ2-5; 7 nucleotides agree with TRBD1. The CDR3 runs 15 residues. V trimming: 0 bases; J trimming: 5 bases; junction bases outside the gene matches: 7. The germline gives CDR1 SGHRS, CDR2 YFSETQ. This chain's CDR3 is CASSLDPGGFETQYF. The CDR3 DNA sequence: TGCGCCAGCAGCTTGGATCCAGGGGGTTTCGAGACCCAGTACTTC.

Remarks on this clonotype: One end of the junction does not line up with germline, which may come from a read error. The rearrangement links TRBV6-5 to TRBJ2-4, with D perhaps TRBD2 (5 bases). The V gene's germline CDR1 is MNHEY and CDR2 SVGAGI. CDR3 length equals 14 residues. In nucleotides, the CDR3 is TGTGCCAGCAGTTCGTTGGGAGCCAAAAACATTCAGTGCTTC. It yields the protein CASSSLGAKNIQCF.

This clonotype was counted between two and nine times. This sequence joins TRBV4-1 and TRBJ2-5; no definite D call. This CDR3 is built from 14 residues. CDR1 is MGHRA, CDR2 YSYEKL, per germline. The V end was cut by 1 base, the J end by 5 bases, with 11 bases between. CDR3 sequence (DNA): TGCGCCAGCAGCCAAGTCGATAGCCGGGAGACCCAGTACTTC. It encodes CASSQVDSRETQYF.

This clonotype showed up just a few times. The V gene is TRBV5-1, the J gene TRBJ2-5; D remains unclear. The V and J ends lost 0 bases and 0 bases respectively, with 15 bases between them. Looked up from germline, CDR1 is SGHRS and CDR2 is YFSETQ. The CDR3 contains 17 residues. CDR3 protein: CASSLELSQPYQETQYF. The CDR3 nucleotides read TGCGCCAGCAGCTTGGAATTGTCTCAACCGTACCAAGAGACCCAGTACTTC.

The chain links TRBV5-1 to TRBJ2-5, with TRBD2 matching over 11 bases. The germline gives CDR1 SGHRS, CDR2 YFSETQ. The CDR3 extends over 16 amino acids. The V segment lost 0 bases and the J segment 5 bases; nucleotides outside the gene matches: 6. DNA of the CDR3: TGCGCCAGCAGCTTGGGGGCTAGCGGGGGGACGGAGACCCAGTACTTC. This gives the protein CASSLGASGGTETQYF.